The subject of this entry is one TCR beta chain. Per the authors' pipeline: Amplification with reference gene primers provided the estimates of nucleated cell counts. Assay used: immunoSEQ multiplex PCR; TCRdb lists only in-frame clones, some missing. V, J and clone size reflect that table, while D and trimming were determined from the DNA. This table has roughly 120,000 clones, 75% to 90% appearing once. The CDR3 runs 13 residues. Deletions cut 10 bases from V and 5 bases from J, with 17 bases between. The germline V gene has CDR1 ENHRY and CDR2 SYGVKD. This sample is drawn from a study of blood T cell repertoires in COVID-19. Study context: Samples came from the United States, Italy and Spain, spanning acute and convalescent COVID-19.

Seattle patients were enrolled while actively infected and followed longitudinally. The rearrangement uses TRBV10-3 and TRBJ1-1, with D possibly TRBD1 on 6 matching bases. Sequenced: peripheral blood. This TCR came from a woman aged 60 to 75 with COVID-19, enrolled during active disease. This CDR3 is CATKDSPFTEAFF. The CDR3 bases are TGTGCCACTAAGGACAGTCCCTTTACTGAAGCTTTCTTT.